This entry lists 24 T cell receptor beta chains sequenced from one sample in a study of blood T cell repertoires in COVID-19 (dated by TCRdb to the early 2020s). Libraries were prepared through the immunoSEQ multiplex PCR assay. This is the immuneACCESS table as TCRdb keeps it, with only in-frame sequences that have V and J called. A part of the clones is gone; compared with another copy, unresolved V genes explain less than half, and the rest is unexplained. Across this sample there are about 230,000 clones, with over 75% seen only once. Of the sample, around 10% is held by the ten largest clones. Sample: peripheral blood. Source of these receptors: a man aged 50-60 years with COVID-19, enrolled during active disease.

The chain couples TRBV19 to TRBJ2-1, with TRBD2 matching over 9 bases. Per the germline V gene, CDR1 is LNHDA and CDR2 is SQIVND (reference sequence). The CDR3 has 14 amino acids. After removal of 4 bases from V and 9 bases from J, the junction contained 7 bases not matched to a gene. The CDR3 nucleotides are TGTGCCAGTAGTAGCGGGAGGGCCTTCTCTGAGCAGTTCTTC. It translates to CASSSGRAFSEQFF.

This sequence joins TRBV28 and TRBJ1-2; no firm D call. The CDR3 consists of 15 residues. The V end was cut by 2 bases, the J end by 3 bases, with 13 bases between. Germline CDR1 MDHEN, CDR2 SYDVKM. The DNA of the CDR3 is TGTGCCAGCAGTTTACGGTCGCCGGGATACTATGGCTACACCTTC. This codes for CASSLRSPGYYGYTF.

The V gene is TRBV9, the J gene TRBJ1-2, with a tentative D call TRBD1 (6 bases). Trimming left V 3 bases short and J 2 bases short, with 8 bases between. The CDR3 runs to 13 residues. CDR1 and CDR2 from the germline V gene are SGDLS and YYNGEE. The CDR3 DNA reads as TGTGCCAGCAGCGCCCAGGGGAACTATGGCTACACCTTC. Amino acid sequence: CASSAQGNYGYTF.

This chain uses TRBV2 with TRBJ2-7, with D perhaps TRBD2 (5 bases). Germline V gives CDR1 SNHLY, CDR2 FYNNEI. Trimming took 6 bases from V and 6 from J, leaving 6 bases between them. The CDR3 is 10 amino acids. The CDR3 DNA reads TGTGCCAGCAGACGGGGCGAGCAGTACTTC. Protein product: CASRRGEQYF.

The chain has TRBV3-1 (or the pseudogene TRBV3-2) and TRBJ2-1; 10 bases match TRBD2. With 4 bases clipped from V and 2 bases from J, the junction kept 5 bases outside the gene matches. Germline-derived CDR1 and CDR2 are LGHDT and YNNKEL (reference sequence). This CDR3 has 16 amino acids. CDR3 region: CASSLSGRQPYNEQFF. As DNA, the CDR3 is TGTGCCAGCAGCCTTAGCGGGAGGCAACCCTACAATGAGCAGTTCTTC.

This clone came up once. The chain has TRBV11-1 and TRBJ2-2; TRBD2 aligns across 13 bases. The CDR3 totals 15 residues. Trimming cost V 5 bases and J 5 bases; bases outside gene matches: 2. Per the germline V gene, CDR1 is SGHAT and CDR2 is FQDESV (reference sequence). The CDR3 DNA reads TGTGCCAGCAGCCCGGGACTAGCGGGGACCGGGGAGCTGTTTTTT. Encoded protein: CASSPGLAGTGELFF.

The V call is TRBV10-3, the J call TRBJ2-5; D perhaps matches TRBD2 (6 bases). There are 16 residues in the CDR3. Germline loops: CDR1 ENHRY, CDR2 SYGVKD. The V and J ends lost 8 bases and 2 bases respectively, with 21 bases between them. CDR3 sequence (DNA): TGTGCCATCCGGGGTGGGGCTAGCGCAGCACAAGAGACCCAGTACTTC. Translating it yields CAIRGGASAAQETQYF.

The J gene is TRBJ2-5, the V gene TRBV19, with TRBD1 matching over 8 bases. Germline-derived CDR1 and CDR2 are LNHDA and SQIVND (reference sequence). The trim removed 5 bases at V and 3 bases at J, leaving 8 bases unmatched. The CDR3 covers 15 residues. The CDR3 nucleotides read TGTGCCAGTAGTCCCCGGGACAGGAAGAAAGAGACCCAGTACTTC. Amino acids: CASSPRDRKKETQYF.

This chain connects TRBV29-1 to TRBJ1-2; no definite D call. Trimming shortened V by 4 bases and J by 3 bases, and 18 bases separated the two germline ends. Germline lookup yields CDR1 SQVTM and CDR2 ANQGSEA. The CDR3 runs 15 residues. The DNA of the CDR3 is TGCAGCGTTGTAGAGAGTAAAACTAGTGACTATGGCTACACCTTC. Translation gives CSVVESKTSDYGYTF.

This chain joins TRBV15 and TRBJ1-4; D unresolved. In germline, CDR1 is LNHNV, CDR2 YYDKDF (reference sequence). V gave up 1 base and J gave up 7 bases, with 10 bases separating them. The CDR3 has 14 amino acids. For the CDR3, the DNA is TGTGCCACCAGCAGAGTAAGCGGGAGTGAAAAACTGTTTTTT. Translating gives CATSRVSGSEKLFF.

The chain is built from TRBV19 and TRBJ1-2, with 8 bases that match TRBD1. The CDR3 consists of 13 residues. Losses at the gene ends were 3 bases for V and 8 bases for J; bases not matched to a gene: 5. Germline CDR1 is LNHDA and CDR2 is SQIVND (reference sequence). This CDR3 reads CASSMTGVSGYTF. In DNA form, the CDR3 reads TGTGCCAGTAGTATGACAGGGGTGAGCGGCTACACCTTC.

The V gene is TRBV6-5, the J gene TRBJ1-1, with TRBD1 matching 7 bases. Germline assignment: CDR1 MNHEY and CDR2 SVGAGI. The CDR3 consists of 14 residues. V lost 5 bases to trimming and J lost 7 bases; unmatched junction nucleotides: 10. The CDR3 region has the DNA TGTGCCAGCAGTCAGACAGGGAGGAAATTTGAAGCTTTCTTT. Protein product: CASSQTGRKFEAFF.

The chain carries TRBV9 and TRBJ2-7; 9 bases match TRBD1. The V segment lost 4 bases and the J segment 6 bases; nucleotides outside the gene matches: 8. Germline V gives CDR1 SGDLS, CDR2 YYNGEE. The CDR3 is 14 amino acids. CDR3 loop: CASSRQGQGSEQYF. CDR3 sequence (DNA): TGTGCCAGCAGCCGCCAAGGACAGGGGAGCGAGCAGTACTTC.

The chain links TRBV27 to TRBJ1-6; maybe TRBD1 (6 bases). The V and J ends lost 7 bases and 9 bases respectively, with 16 bases between them. Germline lookup yields CDR1 MNHEY and CDR2 SMNVEV (reference sequence). The CDR3 totals 14 residues. CDR3 sequence reads: CASKLWGGLSPLHF. The CDR3 bases are TGTGCCAGCAAGCTTTGGGGGGGCCTTTCACCCCTCCACTTT.

The rearrangement joins TRBV6-1 to TRBJ1-2; D gene unclear. V was pared by 1 base and J by 6 bases, with 3 bases between. The CDR3 sequence is 11 residues long. Germline V CDR1 and CDR2: MNHNS, SASEGT. DNA for the CDR3: TGTGCCAGCAGTGAAGTTAATGGCTACACCTTC. Translation gives CASSEVNGYTF.

The V call is TRBV27, the J call TRBJ1-4, with TRBD1 matching 11 bases. In germline, CDR1 is MNHEY, CDR2 SMNVEV (reference sequence). This CDR3 is 17 amino acids long. Unmatched junction bases numbered 9, after V lost 6 bases and J lost 3 bases. In DNA form, the CDR3 reads TGTGCCAGCAGCCGGGACAGGGGGAGTCCCCCTAATGAAAAACTGTTTTTT. It specifies CASSRDRGSPPNEKLFF.

The chain has TRBV6-2 or TRBV6-3 and TRBJ1-5; 9 bases align to TRBD1. Looked up from germline, CDR1 is MNHEY and CDR2 is SVGEGT. The CDR3 sequence is 18 residues long. With 3 bases clipped from V and 3 bases from J, the junction kept 12 bases outside the gene matches. This CDR3 reads CASSYQPPGQGYNQPQHF. CDR3 nucleotides: TGTGCCAGCAGTTATCAGCCCCCGGGACAGGGCTACAATCAGCCCCAGCATTTT.

The V and J genes are TRBV3-1 (or the pseudogene TRBV3-2) and TRBJ2-1; 14 bases are a match to TRBD2. Germline V CDR1 and CDR2: LGHDT, YNNKEL (reference sequence). The CDR3 extends over 17 amino acids. The ends lost 1 base at V and 4 bases at J; junction bases unmatched: 3. In DNA form, the CDR3 reads TGTGCCAGCAGCCAAGGGACTAGCGGGGGGATTTACAATGAGCAGTTCTTC. Its translation: CASSQGTSGGIYNEQFF.

This sequence joins TRBV7-8 and TRBJ2-2; 8 bases fit TRBD1. With V trimmed by 5 bases and J by 0 bases, 8 bases remained unmatched. The CDR3 is 17 residues long. Germline assignment: CDR1 SGHVS and CDR2 FQNEAQ. As DNA, the CDR3 is TGTGCCAGCAGCAAACTGACAGGGGCCCCGAACACCGGGGAGCTGTTTTTT. Its protein is CASSKLTGAPNTGELFF. The full variable domain, with the rest looked up from reference TRBV7-8 and TRBJ2-2, is GAGVSQSPRYKVAKRGQDVALRCDPISGHVSLFWYQQALGQGPEFLTYFQNEAQLDKSGLPSDRFFAERPEGSVSTLKIQRTQQEDSAVYLCASSKLTGAPNTGELFFGEGSRLTVL.

The J gene is TRBJ1-4, the V gene TRBV5-4; D is possibly TRBD1 (6 bases). V gave up 0 bases and J gave up 7 bases, with 10 bases separating them. Per the germline V gene, CDR1 is SGHNT and CDR2 is YYREEE (reference sequence). The CDR3 runs to 14 residues. The CDR3, as DNA: TGTGCCAGCAGCTTGGGGACAGCTCGTGAAAAACTGTTTTTT. Its translation is CASSLGTAREKLFF.

This clone was detected only once. The J gene is TRBJ2-4, the V gene TRBV6-1, with TRBD1 as a possible D gene (6 bases). The V end lost 2 bases, the J end lost 6 bases, and 11 bases lay between the germline ends. Per the germline V gene, CDR1 is MNHNS and CDR2 is SASEGT. The CDR3 runs to 14 residues. Here the CDR3 reads CASSELSGVNIQYF. The DNA of the CDR3 is TGTGCCAGCAGTGAACTTTCAGGGGTAAACATTCAGTACTTC.

DNA of the CDR3: TGTGCCAGCAGACCTAGCGGGGGAGAGACCCAGTACTTC. Its protein product is CASRPSGGETQYF. The chain is built from TRBV14 and TRBJ2-5; 10 bases are a match to TRBD2. The V and J ends lost 6 bases and 4 bases, in that order; junction bases with no gene match: 2. The CDR3 has 13 residues. Germline V CDR1 and CDR2: SGHDN, FVKESK.

This chain joins TRBV24-1 and TRBJ2-1; D possibly corresponds to TRBD1 (6 bases). The CDR3 has 14 amino acids. V was shortened by 4 bases and J by 6 bases, with 12 bases between the two germline ends. Germline-derived CDR1 and CDR2 are KGHDR and SFDVKD. DNA of the CDR3: TGTGCCACCAGTGAATCCGGACAGCGCAATGAGCAGTTCTTC. It is translated as CATSESGQRNEQFF.

The V and J genes are TRBV7-6 and TRBJ2-5; D perhaps matches TRBD1 (6 bases). The CDR3 extends over 15 amino acids. The ends were cut back, 1 base at V and 4 bases at J, with 13 bases in the middle. Germline V lookup: CDR1 SGHVS, CDR2 FNYEAQ. The CDR3 sequence: CASSLVGGRGETQYF. CDR3 bases: TGTGCCAGCAGCTTAGTAGGGGGTCGCGGAGAGACCCAGTACTTC.